What follows are 2 T cell receptor beta chains derived from one specimen sequenced in a study of CXCR3-negative and CXCR3-positive naive CD8 T cells. Via 5' RACE with UMI labels, TRB cDNA libraries were prepared. TCRdb re-called the 5' RACE reads and catalogs CDR3 proteins one per entry, DNA excluded. The sample has 92,000 or so distinct CDR3 sequences. Input material: naive CXCR3- CD8+ T cells from blood. Stated subset: CD45RO-CCR7+CD27+CD95- naive CD8+ T cells lacking CXCR3 (TNR3-). The receptors shown here come from a human donor in good health. Some clones in this sample may be carry-over from other donors' samples.

The chain has TRBV7-2 and TRBJ1-2. The CDR3 is made up of 17 amino acids. CDR1 is SGHTA, CDR2 FQGNSA, per germline. The CDR3 loop is CASSPSAGITLNYGYTF.

CDR3 sequence reads: CASSIDLREGAFF. The chain uses TRBV19 and TRBJ1-1. This CDR3 spans 13 amino acids. CDR1 is LNHDA, CDR2 SQIVND, per germline (reference sequence).